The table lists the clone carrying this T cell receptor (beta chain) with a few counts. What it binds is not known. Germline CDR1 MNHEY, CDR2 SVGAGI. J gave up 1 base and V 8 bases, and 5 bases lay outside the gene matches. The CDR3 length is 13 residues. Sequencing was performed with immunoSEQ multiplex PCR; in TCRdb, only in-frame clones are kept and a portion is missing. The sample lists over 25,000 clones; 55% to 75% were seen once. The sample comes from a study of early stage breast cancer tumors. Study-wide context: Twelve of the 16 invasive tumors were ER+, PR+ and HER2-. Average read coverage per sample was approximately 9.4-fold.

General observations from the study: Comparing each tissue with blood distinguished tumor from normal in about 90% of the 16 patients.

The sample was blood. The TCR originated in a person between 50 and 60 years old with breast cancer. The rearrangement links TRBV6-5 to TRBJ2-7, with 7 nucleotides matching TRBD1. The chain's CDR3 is CASRQGRSYEQYF. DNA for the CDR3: TGTGCCAGCCGACAGGGTCGATCCTACGAGCAGTACTTC.